The 24 T cell receptor beta chains below were found in one sample sequenced in a study of blood T cell repertoires in COVID-19. Assay: immunoSEQ multiplex PCR; the TCRdb copy retains only in-frame clones and omits some. The sample consists of 200,000 to 250,000 clones, approximately 86% of them appearing once. The sample comprised peripheral blood. The receptors come from a woman aged 25-40 years who had recovered from COVID-19.

The V and J genes are TRBV12-3 or TRBV12-4 and TRBJ1-2; TRBD1 matches at 8 bases. With V trimmed by 2 bases and J by 8 bases, 4 bases remained unmatched. The CDR3 extends over 13 amino acids. The CDR3 nucleotides read TGTGCCAGCAGTTTATCAGGGGGCCGAGGCTACACCTTC. Residues: CASSLSGGRGYTF.

The chain uses TRBV5-4 and TRBJ1-1; D is unclear. Trimming removed 4 bases at V and 4 bases at J, with 11 bases between. The CDR3 is 13 residues long. Per the germline V gene, CDR1 is SGHNT and CDR2 is YYREEE (reference sequence). The CDR3 DNA sequence: TGTGCCAGCAGCCCATCGGGTCCCACTGAAGCTTTCTTT. It yields the protein CASSPSGPTEAFF. Variable domain in full (rest from reference TRBV5-4 and TRBJ1-1): ETGVTQSPTHLIKTRGQQVTLRCSSQSGHNTVSWYQQALGQGPQFIFQYYREEENGRGNFPPRFSGLQFPNYSSELNVNALELDDSALYLCASSPSGPTEAFFGQGTRLTVV.

V and J are TRBV27 and TRBJ1-1; TRBD1 matches at 8 bases. The junction had 6 bases not matched to a gene; V was cut back by 5 bases and J by 10 bases. Looked up from germline, CDR1 is MNHEY and CDR2 is SMNVEV (reference sequence). The CDR3 spans 12 residues. CDR3 residues: CASSPWTGRAFF. The CDR3 DNA reads as TGTGCCAGCAGTCCTTGGACAGGGCGAGCTTTCTTT.

The gene calls are TRBV23-1 and TRBJ1-5; 9 bases match TRBD1. TRBV23-1 is identified as an open reading frame with a role that is uncertain. V shed 0 bases and J 4 bases; nucleotides not matched to a gene: 13. The CDR3 is 19 amino acids. This CDR3 reads CASSQSLRSRGTGNQPQHF. DNA of the CDR3: TGCGCCAGCAGTCAATCTTTGAGGTCTCGCGGGACAGGGAATCAGCCCCAGCATTTT.

The genes are TRBV19 and TRBJ1-6; 9 positions agree with TRBD1. Trimming cost V 7 bases and J 0 bases; bases outside gene matches: 4. The CDR3 extends over 16 amino acids. Germline CDR1 is LNHDA and CDR2 is SQIVND (reference sequence). For the CDR3, the DNA is TGTGCCAGTATGGGGACAGGGAGCTCCTATAATTCACCCCTCCACTTT. This codes for CASMGTGSSYNSPLHF.

The V gene is TRBV6-5, the J gene TRBJ2-7; D might be TRBD2 (6 bases). Germline CDR1 reads MNHEY; CDR2 reads SVGAGI. The CDR3 contains 15 residues. Deletions cut 5 bases from V and 0 bases from J, with 14 bases between. CDR3 residues: CASSQLGGSSYEQYF. CDR3 DNA sequence: TGTGCCAGCAGTCAGCTCGGGGGATCCTCCTACGAGCAGTACTTC.

Regarding this clone: This CDR3 is also generated by other DNA sequences in the sample. V and J are TRBV30 and TRBJ2-2, with a weak D call TRBD2 (6 bases). The CDR3 totals 13 residues. V was clipped by 3 bases and J by 1 base, with 6 bases between them. Germline CDR1 GTSNPN, CDR2 SVGIG (reference sequence). This CDR3 reads CAWSGGNTGELFF. The DNA for the CDR3 is TGTGCCTGGAGCGGGGGGAACACCGGGGAGCTGTTTTTT.

The chain is built from TRBV19 and TRBJ2-1, with D perhaps matching TRBD2 (6 bases). Germline values: CDR1 LNHDA, CDR2 SQIVND (reference sequence). This CDR3 contains 14 residues. Trimming removed 5 bases from V and 7 bases from J, with 15 bases in between. CDR3 sequence (DNA): TGTGCCAGTAGTCCCACGGAGGGGTTTAATGAGCAGTTCTTC. This translates into CASSPTEGFNEQFF. Full variable domain (outside the CDR3, taken from reference TRBV19 and TRBJ2-1): DGGITQSPKYLFRKEGQNVTLSCEQNLNHDAMYWYRQDPGQGLRLIYYSQIVNDFQKGDIAEGYSVSREKKESFPLTVTSAQKNPTAFYLCASSPTEGFNEQFFGPGTRLTVL.

The chain joins TRBV5-1 to TRBJ1-4; perhaps TRBD1 as D (6 bases). This CDR3 contains 15 residues. Germline CDR1 is SGHRS and CDR2 is YFSETQ. V dropped 3 bases and J dropped 3 bases, with 12 bases sitting between them. The CDR3 coding sequence is TGCGCCAGCAGCTCCACAGGGTTAGCTAATGAAAAACTGTTTTTT. It codes for CASSSTGLANEKLFF. The full variable domain, its missing parts supplied by reference TRBV5-1 and TRBJ1-4, is KAGVTQTPRYLIKTRGQQVTLSCSPISGHRSVSWYQQTPGQGLQFLFEYFSETQRNKGNFPGRFSGRQFSNSRSEMNVSTLELGDSALYLCASSSTGLANEKLFFGSGTQLSVL.

The chain couples TRBV18 to TRBJ2-7, with TRBD1 as a possible D gene (5 bases). The germline CDR1 and CDR2 sequences are KGHSH and LQKENI. Trimming left V 3 bases short and J 6 bases short, with 12 bases between. There are 13 residues in the CDR3. The CDR3 loop is CASSPGAGVEQYF. As DNA, the CDR3 is TGTGCCAGCTCACCTGGGGCAGGAGTCGAGCAGTACTTC. Supplemented by reference TRBV18 and TRBJ2-7, the full variable domain reads NAGVMQNPRHLVRRRGQEARLRCSPMKGHSHVYWYRQLPEEGLKFMVYLQKENIIDESGMPKERFSAEFPKEGPSILRIQQVVRGDSAAYFCASSPGAGVEQYFGPGTRLTVT.

This clone turned up a few times. The chain links TRBV5-1 to TRBJ2-1, with D maybe TRBD1 (6 bases). Trimming took off 4 bases at V and 4 bases at J, with 12 bases between the two ends. Germline CDR1 is SGHRS and CDR2 is YFSETQ. This CDR3 contains 14 residues. This chain's CDR3 is CASSRGKGYNEQFF. DNA of the CDR3: TGCGCCAGCAGCAGGGGGAAGGGATACAATGAGCAGTTCTTC.

CDR3 protein: CASSLRQGPQYF. As DNA, the CDR3 is TGTGCCAGCAGTCTACGACAGGGGCCGCAGTATTTT. The rearrangement links TRBV6-2 or TRBV6-3 to TRBJ2-3, with 8 bases fitting TRBD1. CDR3 length: 12 residues. Germline V CDR1 and CDR2: MNHEY, SVGEGT. Trimming cost V 5 bases and J 10 bases; bases outside gene matches: 5.

V is TRBV6-5 and J is TRBJ1-1; a possible D gene is TRBD1 (6 bases). V dropped 10 bases and J dropped 5 bases, with 11 bases sitting between them. The V gene's germline CDR1 is MNHEY and CDR2 SVGAGI. The CDR3 is 11 residues long. The DNA of the CDR3 is TGTGCCACCGGCAGGGGTACTGAAGCTTTCTTT. Its protein product is CATGRGTEAFF.

The chain is built from TRBV19 and TRBJ2-3; 11 bases agree with TRBD2. With 6 bases clipped from V and 1 base from J, the junction kept 3 bases outside the gene matches. CDR3 size: 15 residues. Looked up from germline, CDR1 is LNHDA and CDR2 is SQIVND (reference sequence). The CDR3 sequence is CASSQTSGGTDTQYF. CDR3 DNA sequence: TGTGCCAGTAGCCAGACTAGCGGGGGCACAGATACGCAGTATTTT.

The chain employs TRBV4-3 and TRBJ1-1; 8 bases agree with TRBD1. The trim removed 4 bases at V and 4 bases at J, leaving 8 bases unmatched. Germline V gene lookup returns CDR1 LGHNA and CDR2 YSLEER. This CDR3 spans 15 amino acids. The CDR3 DNA follows: TGCGCCAGCAGCCGAGACAGGGGCGCGGTCACTGAAGCTTTCTTT. It is translated as CASSRDRGAVTEAFF.

The rearrangement joins TRBV3-1 (or the pseudogene TRBV3-2) to TRBJ2-7; 8 positions agree with TRBD2. From germline, CDR1 is LGHDT and CDR2 YNNKEL (reference sequence). V gave up 1 base and J gave up 2 bases; unmatched junction bases: 10. The CDR3 extends over 17 amino acids. The CDR3: CASSQVQRGRPTYEQYF. As DNA, the CDR3 is TGTGCCAGCAGCCAAGTTCAGCGGGGGAGACCAACCTACGAGCAGTACTTC.

This clone came up a few times. The J gene is TRBJ1-5, the V gene TRBV6-1, with no clear D. Trimming left V 3 bases short and J 4 bases short, with 16 bases between. Germline CDR1 reads MNHNS; CDR2 reads SASEGT. The CDR3 sequence is 16 residues long. The CDR3 sequence: CASSEPTTSYNQPQHF. Here the CDR3 DNA reads TGTGCCAGCAGTGAGCCAACAACAAGTTATAATCAGCCCCAGCATTTT.

The genes are TRBV2 and TRBJ2-1, with TRBD2 identical over 12 bases. V trimming: 10 bases; J trimming: 0 bases; junction bases outside the gene matches: 10. CDR3 size: 17 residues. From germline, CDR1 is SNHLY and CDR2 FYNNEI. CDR3 sequence: CATTLAGGKSSYNEQFF. The CDR3 DNA reads TGTGCCACCACACTAGCGGGGGGCAAGAGCTCCTACAATGAGCAGTTCTTC.

V usage is TRBV7-2 and J usage is TRBJ2-3; D is undetermined. V lost 5 bases to trimming and J lost 2 bases, with 23 bases between them. Germline V gene sequence: CDR1 SGHTA, CDR2 FQGNSA. The CDR3 extends over 18 amino acids. CDR3 sequence (DNA): TGTGCCAGCAGCCATCCCCAATTAGCAGCCCGCTACACAGATACGCAGTATTTT. This codes for CASSHPQLAARYTDTQYF.

As DNA, the CDR3 is TGTGCCAGCAGTGCCCGTTCCTGGACTAGCGGGGGGGCGGGCACAGATACGCAGTATTTT. It translates to CASSARSWTSGGAGTDTQYF. The chain has TRBV6-1 and TRBJ2-3, with TRBD2 matching over 15 bases. CDR1 and CDR2 from the germline V gene are MNHNS and SASEGT. V was pared by 4 bases and J by 1 base, with 12 bases of the junction left unmatched. This CDR3 has 20 residues.

This clone was observed once. The chain is built from TRBV5-6 and TRBJ2-3; unclear D gene. Germline values: CDR1 SGHDT, CDR2 YYEEEE. The CDR3 length is 14 residues. Trimming removed 2 bases from V and 1 base from J, with 8 bases in between. The CDR3 region has the DNA TGTGCCAGCAGCTTTTCGCAGGGCACAGATACGCAGTATTTT. Residues: CASSFSQGTDTQYF.

The V gene is TRBV5-1, the J gene TRBJ2-1; 9 nucleotides align to TRBD1. Germline-derived CDR1 and CDR2 are SGHRS and YFSETQ. The length of the CDR3 is 16 residues. V shed 0 bases, J shed 5 bases, and the junction held 6 bases outside the gene matches. CDR3 DNA: TGCGCCAGCAGCTTGGCGGGACAGGGTGGGAACAATGAGCAGTTCTTC. It is translated as CASSLAGQGGNNEQFF. The full variable domain, in which reference TRBV5-1 and TRBJ2-1 provide the parts outside the CDR3, is KAGVTQTPRYLIKTRGQQVTLSCSPISGHRSVSWYQQTPGQGLQFLFEYFSETQRNKGNFPGRFSGRQFSNSRSEMNVSTLELGDSALYLCASSLAGQGGNNEQFFGPGTRLTVL.

V and J are TRBV27 and TRBJ2-1, with 8 bases identical to TRBD2. Germline lookup yields CDR1 MNHEY and CDR2 SMNVEV (reference sequence). This CDR3 has 15 residues. J gave up 0 bases and V 4 bases, and 2 bases lay outside the gene matches. CDR3 sequence: CASSSSGGSYNEQFF. In DNA, the CDR3 is TGTGCCAGCAGTTCCAGCGGGGGCTCCTACAATGAGCAGTTCTTC.

The chain uses TRBV7-3 and TRBJ2-2; D is perhaps TRBD1 (6 bases). Germline V gene data show CDR1 as SGHTA and CDR2 as FQGTGA. V was cut by 6 bases and J by 4 bases, with 9 bases left in between. This CDR3 region has 13 residues. The CDR3 region is CASRYRVTGELFF. The CDR3 DNA reads TGTGCCAGCAGGTACAGGGTCACCGGGGAGCTGTTTTTT. Full variable domain (rest looked up from reference TRBV7-3 and TRBJ2-2): GAGVSQTPSNKVTEKGKYVELRCDPISGHTALYWYRQSLGQGPEFLIYFQGTGAADDSGLPNDRFFAVRPEGSVSTLKIQRTERGDSAVYLCASRYRVTGELFFGEGSRLTVL.